Each of the 29 T cell receptor beta chains below was sequenced from the same sample in a study of Ad26.COV2.S vaccination and SARS-CoV-2 variants. Treatment noted: roughly 20 received Ad26.COV2.S at low or high dose, single or two shots; about 5 received placebo; per-sample allocation not given. Samples analyzed were those drawn on day 63 after the first vaccine or placebo injection. Profiling relied on immunoSEQ multiplex PCR, and the TCRdb table lists in-frame clones only, not all of them. The table has hundreds of thousands of clones, roughly 90% seen once. The specimen comprised peripheral blood, sampled in a trial of Ad26.COV2.S vaccine versus placebo. The receptor set was obtained from a person aged 18-60 years who received the Ad26.COV2.S COVID-19 vaccine or a placebo.

The rearrangement uses TRBV5-4 and TRBJ2-2; D remains ambiguous. This CDR3 has 16 residues. Trimming shortened V by 0 bases and J by 0 bases, and 9 bases separated the two germline ends. Germline V CDR1 and CDR2: SGHNT, YYREEE (reference sequence). The DNA for the CDR3 is TGTGCCAGCAGCTTGGGGGGTCTTGCGAACACCGGGGAGCTGTTTTTT. Its translation is CASSLGGLANTGELFF.

The CDR3 is CASSQGWEASYGYTF. CDR3 nucleotide sequence: TGTGCCAGCAGCCAAGGGTGGGAAGCCAGCTATGGCTACACCTTC. The chain employs TRBV4-2 and TRBJ1-2; D not resolved. Germline CDR1 reads LGHNA; CDR2 reads YNFKEQ. This CDR3 contains 15 residues. The ends were cut back, 1 base at V and 4 bases at J, with 13 bases in the middle.

The V and J genes are TRBV20-1 and TRBJ2-5, with no clear D. The CDR3 has 11 amino acids. Trimming cost V 3 bases and J 5 bases, with 7 bases left between them. Germline CDR1 is DFQATT and CDR2 is SNEGSKA (reference sequence). The CDR3 DNA reads as TGCAGTGCTAGCCCAGACGAGACCCAGTACTTC. Amino acid sequence: CSASPDETQYF.

The genes are TRBV7-2 and TRBJ2-1, with D possibly being TRBD1 or TRBD2 (5 bases each). Trimming left V 4 bases short and J 10 bases short, with 17 bases between. CDR3 length: 14 residues. Germline CDR1 reads SGHTA; CDR2 reads FQGNSA. CDR3 nucleotides: TGTGCCAGCAGCTATCCCCTAGACAGCGGCGAGCAGTTCTTC. Protein: CASSYPLDSGEQFF.

This chain connects TRBV3-1 (or the pseudogene TRBV3-2) to TRBJ2-7, with TRBD2 as a possible D gene (5 bases). With 1 base removed from V and 6 bases from J, the gap between germline ends came to 10 bases. The CDR3 covers 13 residues. Germline assignment: CDR1 LGHDT and CDR2 YNNKEL (reference sequence). The DNA of the CDR3 is TGTGCCAGCAGCCAAGCGGGGATCGGCGAGCAGTACTTC. Its translation is CASSQAGIGEQYF.

The chain uses TRBV29-1 and TRBJ1-2; weak D call: TRBD1 (5 bases). The CDR3 extends over 14 amino acids. Trimming cost V 5 bases and J 5 bases, with 18 bases left between them. Germline CDR1 and CDR2: SQVTM and ANQGSEA. The DNA for the CDR3 is TGCAGCGTTAAAGTGGTGCCAGGGTCATATGGCTACACCTTC. Translation gives CSVKVVPGSYGYTF.

The gene calls are TRBV29-1 and TRBJ1-4; D is unresolved. V was shortened by 5 bases and J by 2 bases, with 15 bases between the two germline ends. The CDR3 has 15 residues. Germline V CDR1 and CDR2: SQVTM, ANQGSEA. CDR3 in DNA: TGCAGCGTTTCCCGGGAAACTGCTACTAATGAAAAACTGTTTTTT. It specifies CSVSRETATNEKLFF. Full variable domain (outside the CDR3, taken from reference TRBV29-1 and TRBJ1-4): SAVISQKPSRDICQRGTSLTIQCQVDSQVTMMFWYRQQPGQSLTLIATANQGSEATYESGFVIDKFPISRPNLTFSTLTVSNMSPEDSSIYLCSVSRETATNEKLFFGSGTQLSVL.

The chain is built from TRBV5-1 and TRBJ2-2; D gene ambiguous. Germline CDR1 is SGHRS and CDR2 is YFSETQ. This CDR3 has 13 amino acids. Deletions cut 4 bases from V and 3 bases from J, with 7 bases between. The CDR3 region has the DNA TGCGCCAGCAGCGTCCGGGACACCGGGGAGCTGTTTTTT. Amino acid sequence: CASSVRDTGELFF.

The chain recombines TRBV21-1 with TRBJ1-4; the table's TRBD1 call for D was not verified on the DNA. TRBV21-1 is marked as a pseudogene. CDR3 length equals 17 residues. CDR3 in amino acids: CASSKARDTATNEKLFF. For the CDR3, the DNA is TGTGCCAGCAGCAAAGCGAGGGACACAGCAACTAATGAAAAACTGTTTTTT.

The CDR3 loop reads CASSFSTGMDEKLFF. In DNA form, the CDR3 reads TGTGCCAGCAGCTTTAGTACAGGCATGGACGAAAAACTGTTTTTT. V gene TRBV7-9 combines with J gene TRBJ1-4; D might be TRBD1 (5 bases). The CDR3 is 15 amino acids. CDR1 is SEHNR, CDR2 FQNEAQ, per germline (reference sequence). Trimming shortened V by 3 bases and J by 8 bases, and 16 bases separated the two germline ends.

This chain uses TRBV5-1 with TRBJ2-7; 9 nucleotides line up with TRBD2. CDR1 and CDR2 (germline): SGHRS, YFSETQ. The junction had 12 bases not matched to a gene; V was cut back by 1 base and J by 7 bases. This CDR3 is 16 amino acids long. The CDR3 is CASSLSMTSGPREQYF. The CDR3 DNA reads TGCGCCAGCAGCTTGAGTATGACTAGCGGACCGAGGGAGCAGTACTTC.

The genes are TRBV19 and TRBJ2-5; 7 nucleotides align to TRBD1. Germline CDR1 reads LNHDA; CDR2 reads SQIVND (reference sequence). The CDR3 totals 14 residues. The ends lost 4 bases at V and 5 bases at J; junction bases unmatched: 7. The CDR3 protein is CASSTTGVVETQYF. CDR3 DNA: TGTGCCAGTAGTACAACAGGGGTCGTGGAGACCCAGTACTTC.

This chain uses TRBV5-4 with TRBJ2-7; 7 nucleotides match TRBD1. The V segment lost 5 bases and the J segment 6 bases; nucleotides outside the gene matches: 5. Germline V gene data show CDR1 as SGHNT and CDR2 as YYREEE (reference sequence). This CDR3 is 12 amino acids long. Written as DNA, the CDR3 is TGTGCCAGCAGGTCAGGGGGAGCCGAGCAGTACTTC. This codes for CASRSGGAEQYF.

The CDR3 DNA sequence: TGCGCCAGCAGTCAATCGACTGACAGGGAAGGCACTGAAGCTTTCTTT. Amino acid sequence: CASSQSTDREGTEAFF. The V call is TRBV23-1, the J call TRBJ1-1, with 7 bases matching TRBD1. TRBV23-1 is annotated as an ORF whose role is uncertain. CDR3 length: 16 residues. The J segment lost 4 bases and the V segment lost 0 bases, leaving 8 bases of the junction unmatched.

This clone was recorded once. The chain employs TRBV2 and TRBJ2-2; 11 bases are a match to TRBD2. The germline V gene has CDR1 SNHLY and CDR2 FYNNEI. This CDR3 is 17 amino acids long. The V gene end was trimmed by 6 bases and the J gene end by 7 bases; junction bases not matched to a gene: 13. CDR3 coding DNA: TGTGCCAGCAGGCGGGCTAGCGGGAGGAATAGCGGCGGGGAGCTGTTTTTT. This translates into CASRRASGRNSGGELFF. The full variable domain, completed using reference TRBV2 and TRBJ2-2, is EPEVTQTPSHQVTQMGQEVILRCVPISNHLYFYWYRQILGQKVEFLVSFYNNEISEKSEIFDDQFSVERPDGSNFTLKIRSTKLEDSAMYFCASRRASGRNSGGELFFGEGSRLTVL.

The chain uses TRBV30 and TRBJ2-7, with D hard to call. V was shortened by 2 bases and J by 7 bases, with 12 bases between the two germline ends. The CDR3 sequence is 12 residues long. The germline V gene encodes CDR1 GTSNPN and CDR2 SVGIG (reference sequence). CDR3: CAWSRVFGEQYF. In DNA, the CDR3 is TGTGCCTGGAGTAGGGTTTTTGGTGAGCAGTACTTC. The complete variable domain, with remaining parts taken from reference TRBV30 and TRBJ2-7, reads SQTIHQWPATLVQPVGSPLSLECTVEGTSNPNLYWYRQAAGRGLQLLFYSVGIGQISSEVPQNLSASRPQDRQFILSSKKLLLSDSGFYLCAWSRVFGEQYFGPGTRLTVT.

The chain recombines TRBV30 with TRBJ1-3; the D is unclear. The CDR3 is made up of 15 amino acids. Germline assignment: CDR1 GTSNPN and CDR2 SVGIG (reference sequence). Between the trimmed V and J ends, which lost 3 bases and 4 bases, there was a span of 16 bases. DNA for the CDR3: TGTGCCTGGAGCCTAGGACGGCAGCTAGGAAACACCATATATTTT. This codes for CAWSLGRQLGNTIYF.

V gene TRBV4-3 combines with J gene TRBJ2-6, with no clear D. Germline V gives CDR1 LGHNA, CDR2 YSLEER. V was trimmed by 3 bases and J by 0 bases, leaving 3 bases between them. CDR3 size: 14 residues. The CDR3 protein is CASSQYSGANVLTF. The CDR3 bases are TGCGCCAGCAGCCAGTACTCTGGGGCCAACGTCCTGACTTTC.

The chain employs TRBV7-2 and TRBJ1-2, with 12 bases that match TRBD1. The CDR3 has 17 amino acids. Germline-derived CDR1 and CDR2 are SGHTA and FQGNSA. Losses at the gene ends were 3 bases for V and 0 bases for J; bases not matched to a gene: 5. CDR3 sequence: CASSFGTGGSANYGYTF. CDR3 nucleotide sequence: TGTGCCAGCAGCTTCGGGACAGGGGGCAGTGCTAACTATGGCTACACCTTC.

The CDR3: CASSCTWDRGTDTEAFF. CDR3 DNA: TGTGCCAGCAGTTGTACCTGGGACAGGGGCACGGACACTGAAGCTTTCTTT. The chain uses TRBV6-9 and TRBJ1-1; TRBD1 matches at 10 bases. This CDR3 spans 17 amino acids. The J segment lost 3 bases and the V segment lost 4 bases, leaving 11 bases of the junction unmatched. Looked up from germline, CDR1 is MNHGY and CDR2 is SVAAGI.

The CDR3 DNA follows: TGCGCCAGCAGTGACGGACTAGCGGGAAACTCCTACGAGCAGTACTTC. Amino acids: CASSDGLAGNSYEQYF. The gene calls are TRBV10-1 and TRBJ2-7; 12 bases agree with TRBD2. Germline CDR1 and CDR2: WNHNN and SYGVQD (reference sequence). J was trimmed by 0 bases and V by 3 bases; bases with no gene match: 3. This CDR3 has 16 amino acids.

The genes are TRBV15 and TRBJ1-2; D uncertain. V was shortened by 0 bases and J by 6 bases, with 5 bases between the two germline ends. The CDR3 is 12 residues long. The V gene's germline CDR1 is LNHNV and CDR2 YYDKDF (reference sequence). CDR3 protein: CATSRDVNGYTF. The CDR3 DNA reads TGTGCCACCAGCAGAGACGTAAATGGCTACACCTTC.

V usage is TRBV7-9 and J usage is TRBJ2-3; no firm D call. Trimming shortened V by 3 bases and J by 4 bases, and 5 bases separated the two germline ends. This CDR3 has 12 amino acids. Germline assignment: CDR1 SEHNR and CDR2 FQNEAQ (reference sequence). CDR3 coding DNA: TGTGCCAGCAGCTTCGGCCCAGATACGCAGTATTTT. This translates into CASSFGPDTQYF.

The V call is TRBV30, the J call TRBJ2-7, with D perhaps TRBD1 (5 bases). Germline V lookup: CDR1 GTSNPN, CDR2 SVGIG (reference sequence). This CDR3 is built from 15 residues. Trimming cost V 1 base and J 2 bases, with 15 bases left between them. The CDR3 coding sequence is TGTGCCTGGAGTGCCGGATTGACAGCAACCTACGAGCAGTACTTC. It translates to CAWSAGLTATYEQYF.

This sequence joins TRBV19 and TRBJ2-6; no reliable D call. V lost 9 bases, J lost 1 base, and 7 bases lay in between. In germline, CDR1 is LNHDA, CDR2 SQIVND (reference sequence). The CDR3 runs 13 residues. The CDR3 reads CASRTSGANVLTF. CDR3 sequence (DNA): TGTGCCAGCCGAACATCTGGGGCCAACGTCCTGACTTTC.

V usage is TRBV9 and J usage is TRBJ1-1, with D perhaps matching TRBD1 (5 bases). The CDR3 has 15 amino acids. Germline V lookup: CDR1 SGDLS, CDR2 YYNGEE. The V end was cut by 0 bases, the J end by 3 bases, with 12 bases between. The CDR3 coding sequence is TGTGCCAGCAGCGTAGGAGCAGGGATGGACACTGAAGCTTTCTTT. Translated, it gives CASSVGAGMDTEAFF.

The chain is built from TRBV6-4 and TRBJ2-1, with 9 bases identical to TRBD2. Germline CDR1 reads MRHNA; CDR2 reads SNTAGT. The CDR3 contains 16 residues. V shed 4 bases and J 0 bases; nucleotides not matched to a gene: 4. CDR3 protein: CASSGLSGSSYNEQFF. The DNA for the CDR3 is TGTGCCAGCAGTGGTCTTAGCGGGAGCTCCTACAATGAGCAGTTCTTC.

This rearrangement joins TRBV10-3 to TRBJ1-3, with a possible D match to TRBD1 (5 bases). CDR1 is ENHRY and CDR2 is SYGVKD in the germline V gene. CDR3 length: 15 residues. V lost 4 bases and J lost 0, with 10 bases in between. The CDR3 here is CAISAQGFSGNTIYF. For the CDR3, the DNA is TGTGCCATCAGTGCTCAGGGCTTCTCTGGAAACACCATATATTTT.

V gene TRBV29-1 combines with J gene TRBJ1-1; D is possibly TRBD1 (5 bases). Germline V gene data show CDR1 as SQVTM and CDR2 as ANQGSEA. The CDR3 sequence is 13 residues long. V was cut by 7 bases and J by 2 bases, with 14 bases left in between. CDR3 region: CSALQVANTEAFF. The CDR3 DNA follows: TGCAGCGCGTTACAGGTGGCCAACACTGAAGCTTTCTTT.